The 5 T cell receptor beta chains below come from one sample, sequenced in a study of identical twins. One entry per CDR3 protein, called by TCRdb with MiXCR from the 5' RACE reads. In the table there are 1.5 million to 2 million distinct CDR3 sequences, less than 40% of which are singletons. What was sequenced was cord blood. All receptors come from a newborn girl in good health.

This clonotype was seen at least ten times. CDR3 sequence: CASSLRQASYGYTF. CDR3 nucleotide sequence: TGTGCCAGCAGCTTAAGGCAGGCCAGCTATGGCTACACCTTC. The gene calls are TRBV7-2 and TRBJ1-2; the D is unclear. Germline CDR1 and CDR2: SGHTA and FQGNSA. CDR3 length: 14 amino acids. V was trimmed by 2 bases and J by 4 bases, leaving 11 bases between them.

There are a few counts of this clonotype. This sequence joins TRBV7-2 and TRBJ1-2, with D possibly matching TRBD1 (5 bases). The germline V gene has CDR1 SGHTA and CDR2 FQGNSA. CDR3 length: 14 residues. Trimming took 6 bases from V and 4 from J, leaving 15 bases between them. CDR3 loop: CASRQGGTSYGYTF. The CDR3 DNA reads TGTGCCAGCAGGCAGGGTGGTACTTCCTATGGCTACACCTTC. Full variable domain (missing parts from reference TRBV7-2 and TRBJ1-2): GAGVSQSPSNKVTEKGKDVELRCDPISGHTALYWYRQSLGQGLEFLIYFQGNSAPDKSGLPSDRFSAERTGGSVSTLTIQRTQQEDSAVYLCASRQGGTSYGYTFGSGTRLTVV.

This clonotype came up once. The rearrangement links TRBV21-1 to TRBJ2-1. TRBV21-1 is assigned pseudogene status. The CDR3 spans 19 residues. CDR3 nucleotides: TGTGCCAGCAGCAAAATCGTTGCGGAGCGTAAGAGCTCCTACAATAAGCAGTTCTTC. Its protein product is CASSKIVAERKSSYNKQFF.

The CDR3 DNA is TGTGCCAGCAGCTACAGGGGAGTAAGAGGGACTGAAGCTTTCTTT. Translation: CASSYRGVRGTEAFF. The rearrangement links TRBV28 to TRBJ1-1; 7 bases line up with TRBD1. From germline, CDR1 is MDHEN and CDR2 SYDVKM. V shed 6 bases, J shed 5 bases, and the junction held 12 bases outside the gene matches. This CDR3 region has 15 residues.

This clonotype has more than one count but fewer than ten. The rearrangement joins TRBV4-2 to TRBJ1-1; D is possibly TRBD1 (5 bases). Trimming pared 0 bases from V and 5 bases from J, leaving 16 bases between. The CDR3 has 16 amino acids. Germline V gene lookup returns CDR1 LGHNA and CDR2 YNFKEQ. The CDR3 region has the DNA TGTGCCAGCAGCCAAGATGGGGCGGAGGGGCATACTGAAGCTTTCTTT. Translation: CASSQDGAEGHTEAFF.